Following are 23 T cell receptor beta chains from one sample sequenced in a study of T cells after yellow fever vaccination. MiXCR, run by TCRdb on the 5' RACE reads, gives a single entry per CDR3 protein. The table includes 300,000 to 400,000 distinct CDR3 sequences, approximately 3.9% detected once. Sequencing used PBMCs, obtained 5 days after the yellow fever booster vaccination. All receptors derive from a man between 18 and 29 years old who received the YFV17D yellow fever vaccine.

This clonotype was found many times. This chain joins TRBV4-2 and TRBJ2-3; D not resolved. Germline V lookup: CDR1 LGHNA, CDR2 YNFKEQ. V shed 5 bases and J shed 4 bases, with 16 bases lying between them. The CDR3 is 15 amino acids. CDR3: CASSSNVYSSDTQYF. The CDR3 region has the DNA TGTGCCAGCAGCTCCAATGTGTACTCCTCAGATACGCAGTATTTT.

This clonotype was seen more than once but under ten times. This chain connects TRBV12-5 to TRBJ2-1; TRBD1 might be the D (5 bases). The CDR3 is 13 residues long. Trimming removed 6 bases from V and 8 bases from J, with 14 bases in between. Germline CDR1 is LGHNT and CDR2 is FRNRAP. The DNA of the CDR3 is TGTGCTAGTGGCCGGCAGGGTTCTGATGAGCAGTTCTTC. Amino acids: CASGRQGSDEQFF. Based on the CDR3 plus reference TRBV12-5 and TRBJ2-1, the full variable domain is DARVTQTPRHKVTEMGQEVTMRCQPILGHNTVFWYRQTMMQGLELLAYFRNRAPLDDSGMPKDRFSAEMPDATLATLKIQPSEPRDSAVYFCASGRQGSDEQFFGPGTRLTVL.

This clonotype was counted many times. This chain uses TRBV20-1 with TRBJ2-2; TRBD2 aligns across 11 bases. The CDR3 consists of 14 residues. Germline loops: CDR1 DFQATT, CDR2 SNEGSKA (reference sequence). The CDR3 protein is CKHRLAGNTGELFF. Written as DNA, the CDR3 is TGCAAACACCGACTAGCGGGAAACACCGGGGAGCTGTTTTTT.

This clonotype was seen a single time. The chain joins TRBV10-3 to TRBJ1-1, with 10 bases lining up with TRBD1. V was pared by 5 bases and J by 0 bases, with 6 bases of the junction left unmatched. The CDR3 is made up of 16 amino acids. CDR1 and CDR2 (germline): ENHRY, SYGVKD. The chain's CDR3 is CAISRDRGLVNTEAFF. The DNA of the CDR3 is TGTGCCATCAGTCGGGACAGGGGTTTGGTGAACACTGAAGCTTTCTTT.

This clonotype was detected a few times. V and J are TRBV4-2 and TRBJ2-3, with TRBD2 identical over 7 bases. J was trimmed by 2 bases and V by 1 base; bases with no gene match: 3. The CDR3 is 15 residues long. Looked up from germline, CDR1 is LGHNA and CDR2 is YNFKEQ. The CDR3 nucleotides read TGTGCCAGCAGCCAAGGGGCGGGAGACACAGATACGCAGTATTTT. This encodes CASSQGAGDTDTQYF.

The chain has TRBV6-2 or TRBV6-3 and TRBJ2-5; D call uncertain. V was clipped by 2 bases and J by 5 bases, with 9 bases between them. The CDR3 has 13 amino acids. Germline CDR1 reads MNHEY; CDR2 reads SVGEGT. The CDR3 reads CASSYHNRETQYF. The CDR3 nucleotides are TGTGCCAGCAGTTACCACAACCGGGAGACCCAGTACTTC.

This clonotype was counted many times. The chain recombines TRBV14 with TRBJ2-1; D remains ambiguous. Trimming shortened V by 2 bases and J by 1 base, and 9 bases separated the two germline ends. The germline V gene has CDR1 SGHDN and CDR2 FVKESK. The CDR3 consists of 15 residues. CDR3 sequence reads: CASSQLSISYNEQFF. DNA of the CDR3: TGTGCCAGCAGCCAACTCTCCATATCCTACAATGAGCAGTTCTTC.

The V and J genes are TRBV10-3 and TRBJ2-5; tentative D call: TRBD2 (5 bases). Germline CDR1 and CDR2: ENHRY and SYGVKD. Trimming stripped 4 bases from V and 5 bases from J, with 14 bases between. The CDR3 spans 14 residues. The CDR3 DNA reads as TGTGCCATCAGTGGATCGGCTAGCTCGGAGACCCAGTACTTC. This gives the protein CAISGSASSETQYF.

This chain links TRBV27 with TRBJ2-7; the D gene could be TRBD1 or TRBD2 (5 bases each). The length of the CDR3 is 15 residues. Germline V gene sequence: CDR1 MNHEY, CDR2 SMNVEV (reference sequence). Trimming shortened V by 6 bases and J by 3 bases, and 18 bases separated the two germline ends. The CDR3 DNA reads TGTGCCAGCAGCTATTGTGAGGGACCGGACTACGAGCAGTACGTC. Protein sequence: CASSYCEGPDYEQYV.

The table lists this clonotype with a few counts. This sequence joins TRBV7-8 and TRBJ2-7; tentative D call: TRBD1 (7 bases). The V gene's germline CDR1 is SGHVS and CDR2 FQNEAQ. V lost 10 bases to trimming and J lost 6 bases, with 13 bases between them. CDR3 length equals 11 residues. The CDR3 bases are TGTGCCACGGCAGGGGGAGGCGAGCAGTACGTC. The encoded protein is CATAGGGEQYV.

This clonotype appeared many times. The V call is TRBV12-3 or TRBV12-4, the J call TRBJ1-1; possibly TRBD1 for D (5 bases). This CDR3 spans 14 amino acids. The V end was cut by 4 bases, the J end by 2 bases, with 11 bases between. CDR3 nucleotide sequence: TGTGCCAGCAGTTCCTCGGACACCAACACTGAAGCTTTCTTT. Translation: CASSSSDTNTEAFF.

The V and J genes are TRBV5-1 and TRBJ1-1; D remains unclear. Germline values: CDR1 SGHRS, CDR2 YFSETQ. CDR3 length: 15 residues. V gave up 4 bases and J gave up 4 bases, with 17 bases separating them. This CDR3 reads CASSPSLTPGTEAFF. The CDR3, as DNA: TGCGCCAGCAGCCCTTCTCTGACCCCCGGCACTGAAGCTTTCTTT.

This clonotype was detected many times. The chain uses TRBV5-1 and TRBJ2-5; TRBD2 agrees at 8 bases. V lost 1 base to trimming and J lost 1 base; unmatched junction nucleotides: 6. The CDR3 runs to 16 residues. The germline gives CDR1 SGHRS, CDR2 YFSETQ. Here the CDR3 reads CASSLQPAGAQETQYF. The CDR3 bases are TGCGCCAGCAGCTTGCAGCCAGCGGGGGCCCAAGAGACCCAGTACTTC.

The chain joins TRBV6-2 or TRBV6-3 to TRBJ1-5; 10 bases line up with TRBD1. Trimming took 6 bases from V and 6 from J; bases not matched to a gene: 8. Germline loops: CDR1 MNHEY, CDR2 SVGEGT. This CDR3 is built from 15 residues. The CDR3 DNA reads TGTGCCAGCAGAGCGGACAGGGGGAGACCTCAGCCCCAGCATTTT. The encoded protein is CASRADRGRPQPQHF.

This clonotype was detected ten times or more. This chain uses TRBV28 with TRBJ1-3; TRBD1 might be the D (6 bases). The CDR3 totals 15 residues. V lost 6 bases, J lost 4 bases, and 16 bases lay in between. Germline CDR1 MDHEN, CDR2 SYDVKM. CDR3 bases: TGTGCCAGCAGCCTCTACAGGGTTTGGGGAAACACCATATATTTT. This translates into CASSLYRVWGNTIYF.

This clonotype showed up just a few times. The chain uses TRBV7-8 and TRBJ2-4, with D possibly being TRBD1 (6 bases). In germline, CDR1 is SGHVS, CDR2 FQNEAQ. V lost 1 base and J lost 3, with 13 bases in between. The CDR3 covers 16 residues. As DNA, the CDR3 is TGTGCCAGCAGCTTAGATAGGGGGTCGGACAAAAACATTCAGTACTTC. It codes for CASSLDRGSDKNIQYF.

This clonotype was observed a handful of times. The V call is TRBV29-1, the J call TRBJ1-2; the D is unclear. V lost 7 bases and J 4 bases, leaving 13 bases between the germline ends. The germline V gene encodes CDR1 SQVTM and CDR2 ANQGSEA. The CDR3 has 12 residues. Here the CDR3 DNA reads TGCAGCGCCTCTCAGCCCCGCTATGGCTACACCTTC. This gives the protein CSASQPRYGYTF.

This clonotype was observed at least ten times. The V gene is TRBV7-9, the J gene TRBJ2-7, with 9 nucleotides matching TRBD1. Germline V gene data show CDR1 as SEHNR and CDR2 as FQNEAQ (reference sequence). This CDR3 contains 14 residues. V shed 5 bases, J shed 5 bases, and the junction held 7 bases outside the gene matches. CDR3 sequence: CASSPGQGKDEQYF. CDR3 DNA: TGTGCCAGCAGCCCGGGACAGGGAAAGGACGAGCAGTACTTC.

This clonotype was observed a handful of times. The V call is TRBV7-2, the J call TRBJ2-2; D unresolved. Germline V lookup: CDR1 SGHTA, CDR2 FQGNSA. This CDR3 is 14 amino acids long. The V end lost 3 bases, the J end lost 8 bases, and 13 bases lay between the germline ends. The CDR3 DNA reads TGTGCCAGCAGCTTCGAGGCAGTACTTGGGGAGCTGTTTTTT. This sequence encodes CASSFEAVLGELFF.

There are a few counts of this clonotype. The chain has TRBV19 and TRBJ1-4; D is unclear. Trimming took 5 bases from V and 0 from J, leaving 10 bases between them. The CDR3 contains 15 residues. Germline CDR1 is LNHDA and CDR2 is SQIVND (reference sequence). CDR3 in amino acids: CASSASGATNEKLFF. CDR3 DNA: TGTGCCAGTAGTGCCTCGGGTGCAACTAATGAAAAACTGTTTTTT.

This clonotype turned up a few times. The chain employs TRBV7-8 and TRBJ1-5, with D maybe TRBD1 (5 bases). CDR1 is SGHVS and CDR2 is FQNEAQ in the germline V gene. V lost 5 bases and J lost 10, with 30 bases in between. CDR3 length equals 18 residues. In nucleotides, the CDR3 is TGTGCCAGCAGCCCCTCGGGGGGGAGGAACCGTCGGGGGGTTCCCCAGCATTTT. This codes for CASSPSGGRNRRGVPQHF.

This clonotype was recorded at least ten times. This chain connects TRBV6-5 to TRBJ2-7; D perhaps matches TRBD1 (7 bases). CDR1 and CDR2 (germline): MNHEY, SVGAGI. CDR3 size: 15 residues. The V and J ends lost 2 bases and 0 bases respectively, with 11 bases between them. CDR3 loop: CASSYGGGGSYEQYF. The CDR3 DNA reads as TGTGCCAGCAGTTACGGAGGGGGCGGCTCCTACGAGCAGTACTTC.

In its sample, this clonotype was seen many times. The V call is TRBV6-5, the J call TRBJ1-4, with TRBD1 matching over 8 bases. The CDR3 covers 17 residues. V lost 6 bases, J lost 3 bases, and 12 bases stayed unmatched. Per germline, CDR1 MNHEY and CDR2 SVGAGI. For the CDR3, the DNA is TGTGCCAGCAGCACCGGGACAGGCAGGGGGTCTAATGAAAAACTGTTTTTT. Amino acids: CASSTGTGRGSNEKLFF.